This T cell receptor (beta chain) was retrieved from a study of blood T cells in healthy people across ages. Study in general: Per every two T cells, about one barcoded beta molecule was captured by template switching. Study-level findings and limits: Naive T cell percentage showed a strong correlation with TCR beta diversity. The long-lived group displayed more naive CD4+ cells, plus higher diversity, than the aged donors did.

This clonotype was counted between two and nine times. Its matching antigen is unknown. Primers used in a second PCR of about 6 to 12 cycles were a sample-barcoded 5' primer and a J-beta primer mix. TCRdb re-called the 5' RACE reads with MiXCR, one entry per CDR3 protein. The sample carries over a million distinct CDR3 sequences, approximately 43% recorded once. Germline CDR1 is MGHDK and CDR2 is SYGVNS. CDR3 length: 15 residues. This receptor was taken from a woman aged 18-29 years in good health. Source material: blood. The rearrangement links TRBV25-1 to TRBJ2-5; D unclear. The DNA matches TRBJ2-7 better at its end, which makes the J call doubtful. The CDR3 region has the DNA TGTGCCAGCGCCCAACGCGGACGGTCCTGGGACGAGCAGTACTTC. This translates into CASAQRGRSWDEQYF.